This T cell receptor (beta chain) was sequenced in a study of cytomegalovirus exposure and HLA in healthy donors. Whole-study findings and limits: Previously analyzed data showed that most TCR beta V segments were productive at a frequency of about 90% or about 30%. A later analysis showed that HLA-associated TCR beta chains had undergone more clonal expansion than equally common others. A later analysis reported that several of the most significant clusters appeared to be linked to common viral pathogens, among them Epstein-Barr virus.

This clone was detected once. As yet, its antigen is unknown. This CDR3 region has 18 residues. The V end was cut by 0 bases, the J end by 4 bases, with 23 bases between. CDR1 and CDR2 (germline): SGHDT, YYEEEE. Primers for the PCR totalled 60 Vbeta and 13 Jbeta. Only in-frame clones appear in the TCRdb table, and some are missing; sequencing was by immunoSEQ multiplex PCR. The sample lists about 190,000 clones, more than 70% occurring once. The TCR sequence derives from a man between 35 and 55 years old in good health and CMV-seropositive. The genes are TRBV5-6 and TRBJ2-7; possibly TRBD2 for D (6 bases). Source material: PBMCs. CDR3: CASSLEAVAAPGMYEQYF. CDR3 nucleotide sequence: TGTGCCAGCAGCTTGGAGGCGGTAGCGGCCCCGGGAATGTACGAGCAGTACTTC.